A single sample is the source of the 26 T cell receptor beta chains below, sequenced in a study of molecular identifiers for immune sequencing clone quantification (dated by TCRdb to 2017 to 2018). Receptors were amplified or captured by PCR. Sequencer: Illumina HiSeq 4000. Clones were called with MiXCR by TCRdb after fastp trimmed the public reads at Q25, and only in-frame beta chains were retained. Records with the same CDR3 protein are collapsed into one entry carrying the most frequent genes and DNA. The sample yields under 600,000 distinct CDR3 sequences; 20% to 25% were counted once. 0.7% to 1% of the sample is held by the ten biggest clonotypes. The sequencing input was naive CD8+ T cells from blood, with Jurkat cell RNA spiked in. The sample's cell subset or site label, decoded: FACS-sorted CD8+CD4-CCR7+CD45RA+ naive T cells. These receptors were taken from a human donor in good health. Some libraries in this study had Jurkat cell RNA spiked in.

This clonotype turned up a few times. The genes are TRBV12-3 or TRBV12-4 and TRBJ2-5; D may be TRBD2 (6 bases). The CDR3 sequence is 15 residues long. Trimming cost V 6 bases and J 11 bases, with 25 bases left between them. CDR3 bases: TGTGCCAGCAGCAAATCACGCGTAGCGGCAGACCAGCAGTACTTC. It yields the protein CASSKSRVAADQQYF.

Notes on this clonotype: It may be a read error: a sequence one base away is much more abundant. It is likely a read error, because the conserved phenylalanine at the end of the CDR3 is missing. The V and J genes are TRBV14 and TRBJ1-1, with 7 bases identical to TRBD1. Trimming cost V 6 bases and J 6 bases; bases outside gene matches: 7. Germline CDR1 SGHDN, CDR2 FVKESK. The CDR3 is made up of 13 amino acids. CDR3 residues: CASRDTGAAEAFL. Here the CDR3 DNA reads TGTGCCAGCAGGGATACAGGGGCGGCTGAAGCTTTCCTT.

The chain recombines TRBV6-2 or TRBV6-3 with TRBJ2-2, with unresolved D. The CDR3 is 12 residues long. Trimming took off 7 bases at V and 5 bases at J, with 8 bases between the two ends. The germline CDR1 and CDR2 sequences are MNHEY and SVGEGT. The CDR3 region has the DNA TGTGCCAGCACCCCCGAGACCGGGGAGCTGTTTTTT. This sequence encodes CASTPETGELFF.

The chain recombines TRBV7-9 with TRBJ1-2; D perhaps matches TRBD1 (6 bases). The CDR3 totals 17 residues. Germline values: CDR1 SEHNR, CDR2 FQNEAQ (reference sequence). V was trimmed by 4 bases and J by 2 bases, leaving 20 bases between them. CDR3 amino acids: CASSSKWGQPSNYGYTF. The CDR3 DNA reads TGTGCCAGCAGCTCTAAGTGGGGGCAACCTTCCAACTATGGCTACACCTTC. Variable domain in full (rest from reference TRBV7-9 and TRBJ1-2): DTGVSQNPRHKITKRGQNVTFRCDPISEHNRLYWYRQTLGQGPEFLTYFQNEAQLEKSRLLSDRFSAERPKGSFSTLEIQRTEQGDSAMYLCASSSKWGQPSNYGYTFGSGTRLTVV.

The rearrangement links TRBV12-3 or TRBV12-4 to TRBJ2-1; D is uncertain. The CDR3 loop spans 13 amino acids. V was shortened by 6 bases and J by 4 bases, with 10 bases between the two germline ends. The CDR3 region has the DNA TGTGCCAGCAGCCGGTCTAGGTACAATGAGCAGTTCTTC. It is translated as CASSRSRYNEQFF.

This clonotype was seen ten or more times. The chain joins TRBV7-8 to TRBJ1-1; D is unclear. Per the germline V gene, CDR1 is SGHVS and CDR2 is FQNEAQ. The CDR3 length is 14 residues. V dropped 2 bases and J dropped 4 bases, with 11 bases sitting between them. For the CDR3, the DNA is TGTGCCAGCAGCTTAATGGTGCGGAGCACTGAAGCTTTCTTT. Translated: CASSLMVRSTEAFF.

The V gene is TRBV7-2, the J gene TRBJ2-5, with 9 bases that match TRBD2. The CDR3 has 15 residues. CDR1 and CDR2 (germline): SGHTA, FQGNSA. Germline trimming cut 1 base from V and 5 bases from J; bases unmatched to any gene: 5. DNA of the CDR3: TGTGCCAGCAGCTTAGGAGCGGGAGGTTGGGAGACCCAGTACTTC. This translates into CASSLGAGGWETQYF.

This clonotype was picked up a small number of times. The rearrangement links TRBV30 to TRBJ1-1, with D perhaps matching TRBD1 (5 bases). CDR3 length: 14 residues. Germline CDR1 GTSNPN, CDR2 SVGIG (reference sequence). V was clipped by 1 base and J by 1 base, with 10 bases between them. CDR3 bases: TGTGCCTGGAGTGCGGGACTGGGGAACACTGAAGCTTTCTTT. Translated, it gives CAWSAGLGNTEAFF.

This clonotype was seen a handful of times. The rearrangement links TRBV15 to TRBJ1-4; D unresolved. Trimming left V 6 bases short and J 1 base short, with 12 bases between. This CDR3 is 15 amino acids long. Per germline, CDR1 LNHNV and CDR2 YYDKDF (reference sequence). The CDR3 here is CATSGSRGTNEKLFF. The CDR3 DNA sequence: TGTGCCACCAGTGGGAGCCGCGGAACTAATGAAAAACTGTTTTTT.

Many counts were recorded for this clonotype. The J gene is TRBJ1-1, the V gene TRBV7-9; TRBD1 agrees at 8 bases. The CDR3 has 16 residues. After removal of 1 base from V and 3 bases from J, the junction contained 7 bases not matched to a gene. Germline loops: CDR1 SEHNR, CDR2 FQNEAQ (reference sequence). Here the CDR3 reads CASSLGDRGIDTEAFF. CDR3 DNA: TGTGCCAGCAGCTTAGGAGACAGGGGAATTGACACTGAAGCTTTCTTT.

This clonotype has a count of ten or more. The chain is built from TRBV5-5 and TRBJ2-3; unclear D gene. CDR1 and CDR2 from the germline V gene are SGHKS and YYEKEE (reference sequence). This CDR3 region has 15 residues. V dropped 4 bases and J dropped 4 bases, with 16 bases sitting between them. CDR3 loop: CASSPIKGRPDTQYF. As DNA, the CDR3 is TGTGCCAGCAGCCCCATAAAAGGACGCCCAGATACGCAGTATTTT.

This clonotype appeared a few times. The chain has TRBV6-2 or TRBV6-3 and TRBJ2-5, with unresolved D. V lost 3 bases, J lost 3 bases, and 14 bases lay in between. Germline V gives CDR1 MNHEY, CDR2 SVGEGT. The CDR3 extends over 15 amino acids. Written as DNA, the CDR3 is TGTGCCAGCAGTTATCCCGTTTTAAAAAAAGAGACCCAGTACTTC. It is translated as CASSYPVLKKETQYF.

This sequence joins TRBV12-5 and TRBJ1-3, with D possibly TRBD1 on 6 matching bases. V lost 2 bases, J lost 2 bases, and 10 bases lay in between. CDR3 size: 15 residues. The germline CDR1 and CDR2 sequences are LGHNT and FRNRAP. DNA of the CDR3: TGTGCTAGTGGTTTGATAGCAGGGGCTGGAAACACCATATATTTT. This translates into CASGLIAGAGNTIYF.

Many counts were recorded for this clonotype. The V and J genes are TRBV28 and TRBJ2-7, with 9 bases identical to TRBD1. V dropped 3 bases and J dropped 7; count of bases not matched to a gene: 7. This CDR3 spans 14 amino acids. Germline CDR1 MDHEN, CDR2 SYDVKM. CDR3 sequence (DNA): TGTGCCAGCAGTTTGGGACAGGGCCCTCAGGAGCAGTACTTC. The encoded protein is CASSLGQGPQEQYF.

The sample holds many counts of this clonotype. CDR3 in amino acids: CSVESGGGRETQYF. CDR3 coding DNA: TGCAGCGTTGAATCAGGGGGCGGGAGGGAGACCCAGTACTTC. V usage is TRBV29-1 and J usage is TRBJ2-5; D is perhaps TRBD1 or TRBD2 (8 bases each). The CDR3 has 14 residues. V lost 2 bases to trimming and J lost 5 bases, with 15 bases between them. Germline V lookup: CDR1 SQVTM, CDR2 ANQGSEA.

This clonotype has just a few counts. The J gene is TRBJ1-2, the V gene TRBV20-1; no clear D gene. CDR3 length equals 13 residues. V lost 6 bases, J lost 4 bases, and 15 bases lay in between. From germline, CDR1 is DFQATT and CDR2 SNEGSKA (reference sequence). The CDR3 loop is CSARSTETYGYTF. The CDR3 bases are TGCAGTGCGCGATCTACGGAAACCTATGGCTACACCTTC.

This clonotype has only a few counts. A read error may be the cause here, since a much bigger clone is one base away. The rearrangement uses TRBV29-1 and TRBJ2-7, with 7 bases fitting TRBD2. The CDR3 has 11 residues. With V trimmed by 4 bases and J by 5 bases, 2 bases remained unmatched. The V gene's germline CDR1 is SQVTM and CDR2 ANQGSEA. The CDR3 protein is CSVGRGNEQYF. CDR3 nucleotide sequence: TGCAGCGTTGGGCGGGGGAACGAGCAGTACTTC.

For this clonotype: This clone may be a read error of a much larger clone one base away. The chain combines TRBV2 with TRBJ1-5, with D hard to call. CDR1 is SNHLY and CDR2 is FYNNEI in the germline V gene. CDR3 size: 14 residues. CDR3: CVSSETGSNQPQHF. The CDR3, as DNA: TGTGTCAGCAGTGAAACGGGTTCCAATCAGCCCCAGCATTTT. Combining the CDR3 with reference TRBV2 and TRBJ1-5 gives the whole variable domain EPEVTQTPSHQVTQMGQEVILRCVPISNHLYFYWYRQILGQKVEFLVSFYNNEISEKSEIFDDQFSVERPDGSNFTLKIRSTKLEDSAMYFCVSSETGSNQPQHFGDGTRLSIL.

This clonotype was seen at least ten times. In DNA form, the CDR3 reads TGTGCCAGCAGCTATTGGCCCGGCGGGGACATAAGACTGAGCGAGCAGTACTTC. It is translated as CASSYWPGGDIRLSEQYF. The chain has TRBV7-8 and TRBJ2-7; D could derive from TRBD1 or TRBD2 (6 bases each). The ends were cut back, 4 bases at V and 6 bases at J, with 28 bases in the middle. Germline CDR1 is SGHVS and CDR2 is FQNEAQ. CDR3 length equals 18 residues.

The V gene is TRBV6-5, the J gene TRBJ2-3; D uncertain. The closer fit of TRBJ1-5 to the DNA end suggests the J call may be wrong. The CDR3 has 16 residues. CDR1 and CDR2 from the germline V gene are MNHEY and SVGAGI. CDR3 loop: CASSYSPSGSTDTQHF. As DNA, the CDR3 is TGTGCCAGCAGTTACTCGCCTAGCGGTAGCACAGATACGCAGCATTTT.

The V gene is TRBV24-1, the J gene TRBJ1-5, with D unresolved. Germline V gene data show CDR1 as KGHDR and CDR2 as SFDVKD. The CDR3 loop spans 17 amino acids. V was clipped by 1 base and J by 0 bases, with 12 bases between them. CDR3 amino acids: CATSDLARGNSNQPQHF. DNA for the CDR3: TGTGCCACCAGTGATTTAGCTCGAGGGAATAGCAATCAGCCCCAGCATTTT.

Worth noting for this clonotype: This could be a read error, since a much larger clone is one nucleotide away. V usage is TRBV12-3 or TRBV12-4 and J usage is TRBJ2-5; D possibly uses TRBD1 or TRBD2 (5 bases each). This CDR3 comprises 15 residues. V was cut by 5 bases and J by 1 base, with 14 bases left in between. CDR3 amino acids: CASSLRGPAQETQYF. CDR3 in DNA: TGTGCCAGCAGTCTCCGGGGACCCGCCCAAGAGACCCAGTACTTC.

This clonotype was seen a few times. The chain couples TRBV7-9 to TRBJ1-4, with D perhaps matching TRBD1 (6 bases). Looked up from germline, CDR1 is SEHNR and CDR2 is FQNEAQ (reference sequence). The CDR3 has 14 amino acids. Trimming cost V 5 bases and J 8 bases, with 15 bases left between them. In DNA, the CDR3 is TGTGCCAGCAGCCGACGGACAGATGGGGAAAAACTGTTTTTT. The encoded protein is CASSRRTDGEKLFF.

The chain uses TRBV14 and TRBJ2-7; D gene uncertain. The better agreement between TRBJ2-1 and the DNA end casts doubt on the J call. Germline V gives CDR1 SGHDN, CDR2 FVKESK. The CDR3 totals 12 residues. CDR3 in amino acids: CASSQDLREQFF. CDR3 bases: TGTGCCAGCAGCCAAGATCTACGCGAGCAGTTCTTC.

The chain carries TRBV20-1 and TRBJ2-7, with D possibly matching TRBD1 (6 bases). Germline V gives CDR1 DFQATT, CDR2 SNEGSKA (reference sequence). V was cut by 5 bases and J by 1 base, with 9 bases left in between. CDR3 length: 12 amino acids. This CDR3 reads CSAWTVSYEQYF. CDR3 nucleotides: TGCAGTGCTTGGACAGTTTCCTACGAGCAGTACTTC.

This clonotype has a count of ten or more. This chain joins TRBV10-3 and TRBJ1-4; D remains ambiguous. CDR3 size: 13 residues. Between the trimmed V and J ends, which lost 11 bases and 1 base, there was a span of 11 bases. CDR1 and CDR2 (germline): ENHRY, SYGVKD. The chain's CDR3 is CASRVGTNEKLFF. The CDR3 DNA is TGTGCCTCGAGGGTTGGAACTAATGAAAAACTGTTTTTT.